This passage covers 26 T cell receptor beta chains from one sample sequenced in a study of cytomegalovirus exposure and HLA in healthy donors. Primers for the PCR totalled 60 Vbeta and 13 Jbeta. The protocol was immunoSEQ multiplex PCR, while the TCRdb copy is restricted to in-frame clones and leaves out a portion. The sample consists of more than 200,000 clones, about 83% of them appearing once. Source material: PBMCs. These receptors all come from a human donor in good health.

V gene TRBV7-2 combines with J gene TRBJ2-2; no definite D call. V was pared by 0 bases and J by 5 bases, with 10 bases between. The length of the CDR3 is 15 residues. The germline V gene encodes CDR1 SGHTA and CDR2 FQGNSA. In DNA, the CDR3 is TGTGCCAGCAGCTTAGCAGTCGGAGCGACCGGGGAGCTGTTTTTT. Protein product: CASSLAVGATGELFF.

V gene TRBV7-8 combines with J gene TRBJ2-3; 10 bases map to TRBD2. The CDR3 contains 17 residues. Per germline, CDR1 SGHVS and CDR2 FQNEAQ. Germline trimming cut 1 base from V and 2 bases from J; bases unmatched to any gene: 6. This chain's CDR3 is CASSLVEREGPTDTQYF. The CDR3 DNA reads TGTGCCAGCAGCTTAGTTGAGCGGGAGGGCCCCACAGATACGCAGTATTTT.

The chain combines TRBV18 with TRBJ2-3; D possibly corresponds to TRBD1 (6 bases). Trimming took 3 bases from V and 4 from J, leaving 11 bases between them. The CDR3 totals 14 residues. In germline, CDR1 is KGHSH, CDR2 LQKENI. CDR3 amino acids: CASSPGQGSDTQYF. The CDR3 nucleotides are TGTGCCAGCTCACCTGGGCAGGGGTCAGATACGCAGTATTTT.

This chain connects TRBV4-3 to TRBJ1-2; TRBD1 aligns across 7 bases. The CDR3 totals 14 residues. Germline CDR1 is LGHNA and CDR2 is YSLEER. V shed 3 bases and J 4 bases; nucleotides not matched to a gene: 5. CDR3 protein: CASSQRTGGYGYTF. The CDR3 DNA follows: TGCGCCAGCAGCCAGAGGACAGGAGGCTATGGCTACACCTTC.

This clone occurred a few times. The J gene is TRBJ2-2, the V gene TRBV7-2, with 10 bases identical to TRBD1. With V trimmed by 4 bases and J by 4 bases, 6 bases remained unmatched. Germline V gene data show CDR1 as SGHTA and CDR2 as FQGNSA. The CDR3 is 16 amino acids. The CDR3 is CASSSVTGGITGELFF. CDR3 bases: TGTGCCAGCAGCTCCGTGACAGGGGGCATCACCGGGGAGCTGTTTTTT.

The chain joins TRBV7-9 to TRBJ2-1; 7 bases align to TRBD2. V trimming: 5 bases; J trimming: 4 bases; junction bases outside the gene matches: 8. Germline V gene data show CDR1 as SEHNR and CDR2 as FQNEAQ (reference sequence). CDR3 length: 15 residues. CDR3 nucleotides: TGTGCCAGCAGCCCCGGGAGGAGTAGATACAATGAGCAGTTCTTC. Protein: CASSPGRSRYNEQFF.

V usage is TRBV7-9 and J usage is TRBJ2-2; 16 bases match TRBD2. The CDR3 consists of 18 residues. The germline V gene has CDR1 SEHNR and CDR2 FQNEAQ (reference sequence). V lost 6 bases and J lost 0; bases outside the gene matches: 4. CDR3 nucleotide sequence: TGTGCCAGCAGACCTGGGACTAGCGGGAGGGCGAACACCGGGGAGCTGTTTTTT. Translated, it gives CASRPGTSGRANTGELFF.

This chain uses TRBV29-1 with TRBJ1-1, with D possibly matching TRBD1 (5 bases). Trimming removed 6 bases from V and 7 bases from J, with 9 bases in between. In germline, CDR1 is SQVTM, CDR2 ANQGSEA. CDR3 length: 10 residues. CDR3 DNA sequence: TGCAGCGTATACCAGGGTGAAGCTTTCTTT. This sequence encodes CSVYQGEAFF.

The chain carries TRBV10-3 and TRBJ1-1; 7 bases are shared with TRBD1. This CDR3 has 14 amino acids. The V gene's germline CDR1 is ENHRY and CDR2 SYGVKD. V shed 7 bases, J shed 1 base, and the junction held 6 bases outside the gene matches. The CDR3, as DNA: TGTGCCATCATTCCAGGGGGTAGGAACACTGAAGCTTTCTTT. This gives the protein CAIIPGGRNTEAFF.

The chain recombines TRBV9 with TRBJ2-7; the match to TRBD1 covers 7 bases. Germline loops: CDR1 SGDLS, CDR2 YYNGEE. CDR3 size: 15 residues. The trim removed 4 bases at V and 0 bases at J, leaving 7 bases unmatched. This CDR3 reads CASSPSGQSSYEQYF. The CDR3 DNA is TGTGCCAGCAGCCCCTCGGGACAGAGCTCCTACGAGCAGTACTTC.

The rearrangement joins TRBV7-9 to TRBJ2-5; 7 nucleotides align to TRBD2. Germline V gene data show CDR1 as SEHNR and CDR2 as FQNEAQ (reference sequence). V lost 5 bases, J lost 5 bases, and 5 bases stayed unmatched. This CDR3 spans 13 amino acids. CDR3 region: CASSLGGWETQYF. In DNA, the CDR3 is TGTGCCAGCAGCCTCGGGGGGTGGGAGACCCAGTACTTC.

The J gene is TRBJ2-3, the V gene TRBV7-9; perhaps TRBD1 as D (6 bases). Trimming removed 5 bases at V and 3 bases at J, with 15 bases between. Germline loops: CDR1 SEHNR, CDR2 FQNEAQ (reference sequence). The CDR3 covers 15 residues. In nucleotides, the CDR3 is TGTGCCAGCAGCCGCGCTACAGGGATTACAGATACGCAGTATTTT. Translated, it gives CASSRATGITDTQYF.

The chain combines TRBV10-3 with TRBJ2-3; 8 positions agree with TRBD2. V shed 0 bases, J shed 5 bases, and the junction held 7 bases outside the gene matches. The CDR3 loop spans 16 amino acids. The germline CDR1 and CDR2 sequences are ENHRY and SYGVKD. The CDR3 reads CAISESRSGSGDTQYF. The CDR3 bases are TGTGCCATCAGTGAGTCGAGGAGCGGGAGTGGAGATACGCAGTATTTT.

The CDR3 sequence: CASSDTGTGNTEAFF. The CDR3 nucleotides are TGTGCCAGCAGCGATACCGGGACAGGGAACACTGAAGCTTTCTTT. The rearrangement links TRBV7-9 to TRBJ1-1; 8 positions match TRBD1. This CDR3 has 15 residues. J lost 1 base, V lost 5 bases, and 6 bases had no gene match. In germline, CDR1 is SEHNR, CDR2 FQNEAQ (reference sequence).

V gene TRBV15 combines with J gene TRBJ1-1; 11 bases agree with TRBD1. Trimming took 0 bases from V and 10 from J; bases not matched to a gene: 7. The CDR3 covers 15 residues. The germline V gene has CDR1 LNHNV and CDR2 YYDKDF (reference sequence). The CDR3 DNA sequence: TGTGCCACCAGCAGAGAGTGGACAGGGGGCAAAAGAGCTTTCTTT. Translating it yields CATSREWTGGKRAFF. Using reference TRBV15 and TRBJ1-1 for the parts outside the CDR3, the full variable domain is DAMVIQNPRYQVTQFGKPVTLSCSQTLNHNVMYWYQQKSSQAPKLLFHYYDKDFNNEADTPDNFQSRRPNTSFCFLDIRSPGLGDTAMYLCATSREWTGGKRAFFGQGTRLTVV.

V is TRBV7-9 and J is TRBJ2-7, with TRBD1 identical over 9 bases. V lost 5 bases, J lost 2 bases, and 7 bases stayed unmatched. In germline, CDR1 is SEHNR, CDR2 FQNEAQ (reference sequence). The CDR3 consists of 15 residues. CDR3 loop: CASSRSGQGTYEQYF. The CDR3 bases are TGTGCCAGCAGCCGTTCGGGACAGGGAACCTACGAGCAGTACTTC. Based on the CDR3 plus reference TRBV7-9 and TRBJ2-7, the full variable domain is DTGVSQNPRHKITKRGQNVTFRCDPISEHNRLYWYRQTLGQGPEFLTYFQNEAQLEKSRLLSDRFSAERPKGSFSTLEIQRTEQGDSAMYLCASSRSGQGTYEQYFGPGTRLTVT.

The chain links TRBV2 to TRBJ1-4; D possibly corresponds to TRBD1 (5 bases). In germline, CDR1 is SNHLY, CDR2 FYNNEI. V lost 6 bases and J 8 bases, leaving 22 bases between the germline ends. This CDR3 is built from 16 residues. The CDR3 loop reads CASRRQRSPVREKLFF. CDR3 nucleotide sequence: TGTGCCAGCAGAAGACAGAGATCACCGGTTCGGGAAAAACTGTTTTTT.

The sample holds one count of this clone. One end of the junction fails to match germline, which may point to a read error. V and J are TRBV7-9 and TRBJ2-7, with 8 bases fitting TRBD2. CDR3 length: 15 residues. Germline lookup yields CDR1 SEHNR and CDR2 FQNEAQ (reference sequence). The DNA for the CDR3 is TGTTCCAGCAGCCGCACGGGCGGGGGGTTTTACGAGCAGTACTTC. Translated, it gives CSSSRTGGGFYEQYF.

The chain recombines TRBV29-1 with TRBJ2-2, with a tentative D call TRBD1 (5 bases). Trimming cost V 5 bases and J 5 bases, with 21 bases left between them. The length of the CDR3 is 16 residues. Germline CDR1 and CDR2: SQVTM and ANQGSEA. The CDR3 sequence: CSVQSFYQGRTGELFF. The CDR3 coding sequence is TGCAGCGTTCAAAGTTTTTACCAGGGTAGGACCGGGGAGCTGTTTTTT.

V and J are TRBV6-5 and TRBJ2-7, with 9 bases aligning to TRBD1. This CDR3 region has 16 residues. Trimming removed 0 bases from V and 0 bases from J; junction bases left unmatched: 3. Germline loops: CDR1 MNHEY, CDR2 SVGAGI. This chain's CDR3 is CASSYSGQGSSYEQYF. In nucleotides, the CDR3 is TGTGCCAGCAGTTACTCAGGACAGGGGAGCTCCTACGAGCAGTACTTC.

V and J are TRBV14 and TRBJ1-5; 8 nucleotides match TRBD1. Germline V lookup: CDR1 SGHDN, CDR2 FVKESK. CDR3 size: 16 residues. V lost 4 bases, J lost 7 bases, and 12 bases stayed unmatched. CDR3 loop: CASSPPARGQSQPQHF. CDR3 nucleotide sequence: TGTGCCAGCAGCCCCCCGGCCAGGGGGCAATCCCAGCCCCAGCATTTT.

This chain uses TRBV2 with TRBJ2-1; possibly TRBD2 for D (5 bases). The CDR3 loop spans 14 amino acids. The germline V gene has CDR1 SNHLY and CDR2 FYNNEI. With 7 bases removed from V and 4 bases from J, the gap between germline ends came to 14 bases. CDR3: CASMAGKIYNEQFF. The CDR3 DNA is TGTGCCAGCATGGCGGGCAAGATTTACAATGAGCAGTTCTTC.

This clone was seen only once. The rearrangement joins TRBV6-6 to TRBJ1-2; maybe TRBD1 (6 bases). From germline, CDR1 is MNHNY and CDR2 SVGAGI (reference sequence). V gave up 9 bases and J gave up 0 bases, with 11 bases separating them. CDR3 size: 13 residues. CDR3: CASLGGANYGYTF. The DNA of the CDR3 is TGTGCCAGTTTAGGGGGGGCTAACTATGGCTACACCTTC.

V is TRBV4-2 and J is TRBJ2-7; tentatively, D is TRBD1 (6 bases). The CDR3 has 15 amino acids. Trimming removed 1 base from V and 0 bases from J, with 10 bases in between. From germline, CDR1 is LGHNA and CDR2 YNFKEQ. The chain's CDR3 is CASSQGAGDSYEQYF. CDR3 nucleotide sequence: TGTGCCAGCAGCCAAGGGGCAGGGGACTCCTACGAGCAGTACTTC.

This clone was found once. As DNA, the CDR3 is TGTGCCACCAGCAGAGATCTGGGGGCCCCTCTCTATGGCTACACCTTC. Protein product: CATSRDLGAPLYGYTF. The chain is built from TRBV15 and TRBJ1-2, with D perhaps matching TRBD1 (6 bases). V was clipped by 0 bases and J by 4 bases, with 15 bases between them. The CDR3 consists of 16 residues. Per the germline V gene, CDR1 is LNHNV and CDR2 is YYDKDF (reference sequence).

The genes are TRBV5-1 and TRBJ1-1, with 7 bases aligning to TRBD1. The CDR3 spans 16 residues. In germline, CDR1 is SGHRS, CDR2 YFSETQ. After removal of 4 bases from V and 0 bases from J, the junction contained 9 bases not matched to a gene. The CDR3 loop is CASSQTGLLMNTEAFF. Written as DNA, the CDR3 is TGCGCCAGCAGCCAGACAGGGTTGTTGATGAACACTGAAGCTTTCTTT. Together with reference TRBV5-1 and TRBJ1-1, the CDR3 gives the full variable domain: KAGVTQTPRYLIKTRGQQVTLSCSPISGHRSVSWYQQTPGQGLQFLFEYFSETQRNKGNFPGRFSGRQFSNSRSEMNVSTLELGDSALYLCASSQTGLLMNTEAFFGQGTRLTVV.